This T cell receptor beta chain was retrieved from a study of blood T cell repertoires in COVID-19. After removal of 2 bases from V and 2 bases from J, the junction contained 5 bases not matched to a gene. The CDR3 has 15 amino acids. CDR1 and CDR2 (germline): SEHNR, FQNEAQ (reference sequence). TCRdb keeps only in-frame clones here, not all; method: immunoSEQ multiplex PCR. The data hold over 35,000 clones, with roughly 92% observed a single time. The chain is built from TRBV7-9 and TRBJ1-2; 7 positions match TRBD1. This TCR was sampled from a man over 45 with active COVID-19. Input material: peripheral blood. The chain's CDR3 is CASSLFGGGNYGYTF. The CDR3 DNA reads TGTGCCAGCAGCTTATTTGGAGGGGGCAACTATGGCTACACCTTC.